The entry below gives a single TCR beta chain sequence along with its context. The table lists this clonotype with a few counts. Its binding antigen is unknown. There are no base qualities to consult, and no much larger clone falls within one base. The germline V gene sets CDR1 to SNHLY and CDR2 to FYNNEI. The CDR3 runs 14 amino acids, cysteine and phenylalanine included. Only the CDR3 DNA stays, 42 bases, in frame from base 1. The junction carries 12 bases between V and J, which are trimmed by 1 base and 5 bases respectively. These data come from a study of human T cells and chemical hapten exposure (dated by TCRdb to the early 2020s). At the level of the whole study: For sensitization, 2% DPC in acetone was applied to a roughly 2 cm by roughly 2 cm area of upper inner arm skin. Throughout the study period of 20 to 25 weeks, patients also received therapeutic DPC doses to the scalp every week. Patch testing on the upper back used Finn chambers containing 0.01% DPC, with scoring done after 6 days according to International Contact Dermatitis Research Group standards. Most of the patients in the cohort were female, and the cohort covered alopecia areata with under or over 50% scalp involvement, alopecia totalis and alopecia universalis. Libraries were pooled for sequencing, and variation in per-sample TCR yields was attributed mainly to small differences in library volumes within the pool. This study followed changes in the peripheral blood TCR repertoire in vivo during primary and secondary sensitization of alopecia patients to the hapten diphenylcyclopropenone (DPC). Patient blood was sampled pre-sensitization (week 0) and at 2, 6 and about 24 weeks after DPC sensitization. For TCR sequencing, blood came from 25 to 35 alopecia patients at anywhere from one to four time points (pre-sensitization, 2, 6 and 24 weeks). The research as a whole found: After repeated subsampling, changes were observed in the strength of the expansion versus patch-test correlation and in the threshold at which the correlation became significant. All patients had alopecia, a presumed autoimmune disease, so their immune response might differ from that of healthy individuals. A positive correlation was found between the number of PT1 expanded TCRs and patch test score, with significance reached at thresholds 8, 16 and 32 but not 4. The number of TCRs above 1 in 1000 frequency did not change with DPC sensitization; there was no evidence of global repertoire structure alterations. Significantly more large CDR3 similarity clusters were formed by expanded TCRs than by pre-sensitization or healthy control sets, consistent with antigen-driven responses.

The library came from RACE. Sequencing instrument: NextSeq 500. During library preparation, unique molecular identifiers were attached to individual cDNA molecules so that TCRs could be counted quantitatively and reproducibly. For every blood RNA sample, sequencing covered both the TCR alpha and TCR beta chains. The original methods were these. Samples had a median of around 92,000 TCRs, with a range from roughly 20,000 to 700,000. V, J and CDR3 annotation of the TCR reads was carried out using the Decombinator software suite. Every sample was subsampled to the same number of TCRs (28,000) for the PS versus PT1 abundance plots. TCRs were defined as expanded if absent before sensitization and observed at least eight times at the 2-week time point. The public reads were quality trimmed at Q25 with fastp and then assembled into clones with MiXCR by TCRdb, keeping productive beta chains. All rows with the same CDR3 protein become a single entry with the most common DNA and genes. In this record, the V and J calls reflect TCRdb's handling and not the investigators' own analysis. The sample has 28,000 or so distinct CDR3 sequences on record, approximately 6% of them singletons. About 6% of the sample goes to the ten largest clones.

This specimen's time point label, per the study, means: patch test 3, about 24 weeks after DPC sensitization. The sample's treatment or condition, from its label and the paper: therapeutic diphenylcyclopropenone sensitization with weekly scalp DPC. Blood at each patch-test visit was drawn before the patch test was applied. Eligible patients were aged 18 to 70, diagnosed with alopecia, deemed suitable for DPC therapy, and excluded if pregnant. Total RNA was isolated from unfractionated whole blood collected in Tempus Blood RNA tubes. The chain employs TRBV2 and TRBJ2-7; D gene: possibly TRBD1, on 6 matching bases. This TCR was sampled from a man aged 25-45 years with alopecia areata. Some clones in this sample may be carry-over from other donors' samples. Specimen: whole blood, collected in connection with sensitization to the hapten diphenylcyclopropenone (DPC). The DNA reads as follows: TGTGCCAGCAGTGAAGGCAGGGGCCGAGACGAGCAGTACTTC. This is translated as CASSEGRGRDEQYF.